This T cell receptor (beta chain) derives from a study of blood T cell repertoires in COVID-19. Sequenced by immunoSEQ multiplex PCR; TCRdb stores in-frame clones only, minus some. The sample has about 240,000 clones; about 80% are singletons. The CDR3 length is 13 residues. CDR1 is LNHDA and CDR2 is SQIVND in the germline V gene (reference sequence). V shed 8 bases and J 5 bases; nucleotides not matched to a gene: 6. This chain links TRBV19 with TRBJ1-2; 9 positions match TRBD1. The sequence was obtained from a woman older than 75 with acute or convalescent COVID-19. The sample taken for sequencing was peripheral blood. The chain's CDR3 is CASFSGTGYGYTF. As DNA, the CDR3 is TGTGCCAGTTTCTCCGGGACAGGGTATGGCTACACCTTC.